This TCR beta chain was captured by sequencing in a study of shared clonotypes between healthy human individuals. Remarks on this clone: Its antigen is not identified.

The run depth of the assay was deep. Sequencing was performed with immunoSEQ multiplex PCR; in TCRdb, only in-frame clones are kept and a portion is missing. The table shows 2 million to 2.5 million clones, with roughly 94% occurring only once. CDR3 length: 16 amino acids. The germline V gene has CDR1 MNHEY and CDR2 SMNVEV (reference sequence). Trimming stripped 1 base from V and 3 bases from J, with 12 bases between. Whole-study results and caveats: Shared across several donors were around 5% of the naive CD4 clonotypes. Richness estimates generally favored naive over memory subsets.

Naive-designated CD8 cells lacked CD45RO, were positively enriched for CCR7, and omitted terminally differentiated effector memory CD45RA+ cells. The source material was naive CD8+ T cells sorted from blood. The V gene is TRBV27, the J gene TRBJ1-4; D not certain. The receptor comes from a man aged 18 to 30 in good health. CDR3 nucleotide sequence: TGTGCCAGCAGTTTATTCGGGAACCAGGCTAATGAAAAACTGTTTTTT. This translates into CASSLFGNQANEKLFF.